These 27 T cell receptor beta chains were sequenced from one sample in a study of spatial heterogeneity in lung cancer. Each CDR3 protein gets one entry after TCRdb re-called the 5' RACE reads with MiXCR. Of about 92,000 distinct CDR3 sequences listed, approximately 12% are singletons. Sample time point: sample taken at primary tumor resection. The specimen comprised PBMCs, sampled at surgery. Receptors originate from a male donor with early-stage non-small cell lung cancer.

This clonotype has a handful of counts. The J gene is TRBJ2-1, the V gene TRBV7-3, with D maybe TRBD2 (5 bases). The length of the CDR3 is 15 residues. The germline V gene has CDR1 SGHTA and CDR2 FQGTGA. V was clipped by 5 bases and J by 2 bases, with 13 bases between them. The CDR3 nucleotides are TGTGCCAGCAGCCAGGTGCTCGGGACCTACAATGAGCAGTTCTTC. It encodes CASSQVLGTYNEQFF.

This clonotype was picked up a small number of times. The J gene is TRBJ1-5, the V gene TRBV29-1; D unclear. Per germline, CDR1 SQVTM and CDR2 ANQGSEA. V was shortened by 8 bases and J by 0 bases, with 17 bases between the two germline ends. This CDR3 comprises 15 residues. The DNA for the CDR3 is TGCAGCCGCGACCGCGTGGTCTATAGCAATCAGCCCCAGCATTTT. Amino acid sequence: CSRDRVVYSNQPQHF.

This clonotype was seen at least ten times. The J gene is TRBJ2-3, the V gene TRBV6-4; D unclear. V lost 5 bases to trimming and J lost 2 bases, with 8 bases between them. The CDR3 length is 13 residues. CDR1 and CDR2 (germline): MRHNA, SNTAGT. For the CDR3, the DNA is TGTGCCAGCAGTTTCCGGATCACAGATACGCAGTATTTT. It is translated as CASSFRITDTQYF.

This clonotype was observed at least ten times. V usage is TRBV5-1 and J usage is TRBJ2-7; TRBD1 agrees at 9 bases. The CDR3 is made up of 15 amino acids. V shed 1 base, J shed 2 bases, and the junction held 4 bases outside the gene matches. CDR1 SGHRS and CDR2 YFSETQ come from the germline V gene. CDR3: CASSLTGQGPYEQYF. DNA for the CDR3: TGCGCCAGCAGCTTGACGGGACAGGGACCCTACGAGCAGTACTTC.

The CDR3 DNA follows: TGCAGTGCTACTAATTACATGGATTCACCCCTCCACTTT. This translates into CSATNYMDSPLHF. The chain uses TRBV20-1 and TRBJ1-6; D gene uncertain. Looked up from germline, CDR1 is DFQATT and CDR2 is SNEGSKA (reference sequence). The CDR3 is made up of 13 amino acids. The V and J ends lost 4 bases and 8 bases respectively, with 12 bases between them.

This clonotype has a count of ten or more. The rearrangement uses TRBV3-1 and TRBJ2-3; the D gene is possibly TRBD2 (6 bases). V dropped 4 bases and J dropped 1 base, with 12 bases sitting between them. CDR1 is LGHDT, CDR2 YNNKEL, per germline (reference sequence). The CDR3 has 15 residues. CDR3 amino acids: CASSPAGSGTDTQYF. CDR3 DNA: TGTGCCAGCAGCCCCGCGGGATCGGGCACAGATACGCAGTATTTT.

The chain has TRBV7-9 and TRBJ2-5, with TRBD2 identical over 7 bases. The germline V gene has CDR1 SEHNR and CDR2 FQNEAQ (reference sequence). V lost 0 bases to trimming and J lost 1 base; unmatched junction nucleotides: 2. The CDR3 length is 15 residues. The CDR3 sequence is CASSLAGRAQETQYF. The CDR3 DNA is TGTGCCAGCAGCTTAGCAGGGAGGGCCCAAGAGACCCAGTACTTC.

This clonotype was picked up a small number of times. Here the CDR3 DNA reads TGCAGCGTACAGACAGGGAACGATTCACCCCTCCACTTT. Its protein is CSVQTGNDSPLHF. This chain links TRBV29-1 with TRBJ1-6; 7 bases line up with TRBD1. Germline V gene lookup returns CDR1 SQVTM and CDR2 ANQGSEA. Trimming removed 6 bases from V and 8 bases from J; junction bases left unmatched: 7. CDR3 size: 13 residues. The full variable domain, with the rest looked up from reference TRBV29-1 and TRBJ1-6, is SAVISQKPSRDICQRGTSLTIQCQVDSQVTMMFWYRQQPGQSLTLIATANQGSEATYESGFVIDKFPISRPNLTFSTLTVSNMSPEDSSIYLCSVQTGNDSPLHFGNGTRLTVT.

This clonotype was found a few times. This sequence joins TRBV27 and TRBJ2-5; D remains ambiguous. The CDR3 sequence is 13 residues long. The germline V gene encodes CDR1 MNHEY and CDR2 SMNVEV (reference sequence). The V gene lost 0 bases and the J gene lost 7 bases, with 9 bases spanning the gap. The CDR3 DNA reads as TGTGCCAGCAGTTTATCGCTCGCCGCGACCCAGTACTTC. It codes for CASSLSLAATQYF.

This clonotype was observed many times. J is TRBJ2-1 and V is TRBV18; D gene uncertain. Germline V gene data show CDR1 as KGHSH and CDR2 as LQKENI. The CDR3 covers 11 residues. Trimming removed 5 bases from V and 8 bases from J, with 7 bases in between. CDR3 coding DNA: TGTGCCAGCTCAGTTATCGATGAGCAGTTCTTC. Its protein product is CASSVIDEQFF.

In its sample, this clonotype was seen a few times. The genes are TRBV7-2 and TRBJ2-3, with unresolved D. CDR3 length: 15 residues. Germline CDR1 is SGHTA and CDR2 is FQGNSA. With 0 bases removed from V and 3 bases from J, the gap between germline ends came to 10 bases. In DNA form, the CDR3 reads TGTGCCAGCAGCTTAGCGGGCAGTCGTACAGATACGCAGTATTTT. This codes for CASSLAGSRTDTQYF.

This clonotype was detected a few times. The chain uses TRBV4-3 and TRBJ2-1; no firm D call. The V and J ends lost 1 base and 2 bases respectively, with 9 bases between them. Germline loops: CDR1 LGHNA, CDR2 YSLEER. The CDR3 extends over 15 amino acids. CDR3: CASSQGPQPYNEQFF. The CDR3 DNA follows: TGCGCCAGCAGCCAAGGGCCCCAGCCCTACAATGAGCAGTTCTTC.

This clonotype was observed a few times. The CDR3 nucleotides are TGCGCCAGCAGCCAACTTACCGGGACAGGGGGCGCGTACGAGCAGTACTTC. Protein sequence: CASSQLTGTGGAYEQYF. J is TRBJ2-7 and V is TRBV4-1, with 12 bases aligning to TRBD1. In germline, CDR1 is MGHRA, CDR2 YSYEKL. The CDR3 sequence is 17 residues long. V gave up 2 bases and J gave up 4 bases; unmatched junction bases: 9.

A few counts support this clonotype. The chain employs TRBV20-1 and TRBJ2-1, with 13 positions matching TRBD2. This CDR3 contains 16 residues. Per germline, CDR1 DFQATT and CDR2 SNEGSKA (reference sequence). Unmatched junction bases numbered 11, after V lost 3 bases and J lost 9 bases. CDR3 residues: CSASRTTSGRAPEQFF. The CDR3 bases are TGCAGTGCTAGTAGGACCACTAGCGGGAGGGCCCCTGAGCAGTTCTTC.

The rearrangement links TRBV27 to TRBJ2-7; the D is unclear. CDR1 MNHEY and CDR2 SMNVEV come from the germline V gene (reference sequence). The CDR3 consists of 14 residues. The V gene lost 6 bases and the J gene lost 5 bases, with 17 bases spanning the gap. The CDR3 protein is CASSAQWGPHEQYF. CDR3 nucleotide sequence: TGTGCCAGCAGCGCCCAGTGGGGTCCCCACGAGCAGTACTTC.

The J gene is TRBJ2-5, the V gene TRBV20-1; D gene uncertain. This CDR3 is built from 14 residues. V dropped 6 bases and J dropped 5 bases, with 19 bases sitting between them. Germline assignment: CDR1 DFQATT and CDR2 SNEGSKA (reference sequence). This chain's CDR3 is CSASYAARGETQYF. The CDR3 DNA is TGCAGTGCCTCCTATGCGGCGCGTGGGGAGACCCAGTACTTC.

In this sample, this clonotype turned up many times. The chain employs TRBV6-5 and TRBJ1-5; D is possibly TRBD1 (6 bases). Germline CDR1 is MNHEY and CDR2 is SVGAGI. V lost 5 bases and J lost 4, with 12 bases in between. The CDR3 loop spans 14 amino acids. As DNA, the CDR3 is TGTGCCAGCAGTCAACAGGGAATTAATCAGCCCCAGCATTTT. Its translation: CASSQQGINQPQHF.

The chain has TRBV27 and TRBJ2-7; 10 nucleotides align to TRBD1. V lost 6 bases, J lost 6 bases, and 8 bases stayed unmatched. The CDR3 runs 14 residues. Germline V CDR1 and CDR2: MNHEY, SMNVEV (reference sequence). Written as DNA, the CDR3 is TGTGCCAGCAGCCCTGGGACAGGGGCATCCGAGCAGTACTTC. Encoded protein: CASSPGTGASEQYF.

This clonotype came up a few times. CDR3 region: CASSQVPSGGFSTDTQYF. CDR3 nucleotide sequence: TGTGCCAGCAGCCAAGTGCCTAGCGGGGGCTTCAGCACAGATACGCAGTATTTT. The rearrangement joins TRBV3-1 to TRBJ2-3; 10 bases fit TRBD2. V was pared by 1 base and J by 0 bases, with 7 bases of the junction left unmatched. Germline-derived CDR1 and CDR2 are LGHDT and YNNKEL (reference sequence). The CDR3 sequence is 18 residues long.

This clonotype was detected once. The genes are TRBV18 and TRBJ2-3; 7 nucleotides match TRBD1. J was trimmed by 4 bases and V by 6 bases; bases with no gene match: 7. Germline V gene lookup returns CDR1 KGHSH and CDR2 LQKENI. This CDR3 comprises 14 residues. The CDR3 DNA reads TGTGCCAGCTCTCACGGGACAGTTCCAGATACGCAGTATTTT. Encoded protein: CASSHGTVPDTQYF.

There are a few counts of this clonotype. J is TRBJ1-3 and V is TRBV4-1, with 7 bases fitting TRBD1. The CDR3 is 14 amino acids. J gave up 10 bases and V 0 bases, and 6 bases lay outside the gene matches. Germline V lookup: CDR1 MGHRA, CDR2 YSYEKL. The CDR3 DNA sequence: TGCGCCAGCAGCCAAGAGGCACAGGGGAGGACCATATATTTT. Its translation: CASSQEAQGRTIYF.

V usage is TRBV9 and J usage is TRBJ2-7; D may match TRBD1 or TRBD2 (5 bases each). From germline, CDR1 is SGDLS and CDR2 YYNGEE. CDR3 size: 16 residues. With 0 bases removed from V and 3 bases from J, the gap between germline ends came to 16 bases. The CDR3: CASSVAFGDPYYEQYF. DNA of the CDR3: TGTGCCAGCAGCGTAGCTTTTGGGGACCCTTACTACGAGCAGTACTTC.

This chain uses TRBV19 with TRBJ2-3; 11 bases are shared with TRBD1. Germline V lookup: CDR1 LNHDA, CDR2 SQIVND (reference sequence). Germline trimming cut 7 bases from V and 1 base from J; bases unmatched to any gene: 4. The CDR3 loop spans 15 amino acids. The DNA for the CDR3 is TGTGCCAGTAAGAGGACAGGGGGCGGCACAGATACGCAGTATTTT. The encoded protein is CASKRTGGGTDTQYF.

This clonotype showed up just a few times. The chain combines TRBV11-1 with TRBJ2-3; D is undetermined. The CDR3 consists of 14 residues. V lost 1 base to trimming and J lost 4 bases, with 9 bases between them. Germline assignment: CDR1 SGHAT and CDR2 FQDESV (reference sequence). In DNA form, the CDR3 reads TGTGCCAGCAGCTTAGAATTGGCACCAGATACGCAGTATTTT. Protein product: CASSLELAPDTQYF.

Many counts were recorded for this clonotype. The chain recombines TRBV5-1 with TRBJ2-5; no reliable D call. V was trimmed by 0 bases and J by 7 bases, leaving 10 bases between them. Germline loops: CDR1 SGHRS, CDR2 YFSETQ. CDR3 size: 13 residues. CDR3 sequence reads: CASSLVTSGTQYF. CDR3 DNA sequence: TGCGCCAGCAGCTTGGTAACATCGGGGACCCAGTACTTC.

The V call is TRBV6-2 or TRBV6-3, the J call TRBJ1-5; D might be TRBD1 (5 bases). V lost 2 bases, J lost 0 bases, and 8 bases lay in between. This CDR3 spans 15 amino acids. Germline V lookup: CDR1 MNHEY, CDR2 SVGEGT. CDR3 sequence (DNA): TGTGCCAGCAGTTACCAGGGATATAGCAATCAGCCCCAGCATTTT. Translated: CASSYQGYSNQPQHF.

This clonotype was picked up a small number of times. The genes are TRBV24-1 and TRBJ2-3; TRBD2 aligns across 7 bases. This CDR3 has 17 amino acids. Germline V gene sequence: CDR1 KGHDR, CDR2 SFDVKD. Germline trimming cut 4 bases from V and 2 bases from J; bases unmatched to any gene: 11. CDR3 DNA: TGTGCCACCAGTGACATAAACTCGCGGGGGATCACAGATACGCAGTATTTT. It specifies CATSDINSRGITDTQYF.